The following is a T cell receptor beta chain sequence with its context. Its antigen is unidentified. V shed 4 bases and J shed 4 bases, with 11 bases lying between them. Germline V gene lookup returns CDR1 SGHTA and CDR2 FQGNSA. The CDR3 runs to 13 residues. These data belong to a study of Graves' ophthalmopathy and Graves' hyperthyroidism. Study overall: The authors collected peripheral blood at initial diagnosis, before any treatment.

Study-level results: Most clonotypes expanded in thyroid above 0.001 frequency were present in blood too.

The study enrolled ophthalmopathy donors with moderate-to-severe activity, CAS ≥3, NOSPECS ≥4 and duration under 3 months. Roughly 10 ml of fresh blood yielded the PBMCs by density gradient. Beta-chain TCR CDR3 regions were amplified from RNA transcripts. An opening RT-PCR round employed HTBI primers and preceded a second-round multiplex PCR. TCRdb re-analysed the multiplex PCR reads in MiXCR, keeping a single row per CDR3 protein. The top ten hold approximately 40% of the sample, which has 200,000 to 250,000 distinct CDR3 sequences, roughly 21% seen once. The chain is built from TRBV7-2 and TRBJ2-7, with D possibly being TRBD2 (5 bases). Sequenced material: peripheral blood. The TCR was taken from a woman aged 50 to 65 with Graves' ophthalmopathy. CDR3 protein: CASSWTLLYEQYF. CDR3 nucleotide sequence: TGTGCCAGCAGCTGGACTCTATTGTACGAGCAGTACTTC.